This T cell receptor (beta chain) came from a study of human T cells and chemical hapten exposure. Whole-study context: Patients got weekly scalp diphenylcyclopropenone doses over the approximately 24-week study.

CDR3 length: 16 residues. The germline V gene has CDR1 SGHAT and CDR2 FQNNGV. Trimming shortened V by 1 base and J by 0 bases, and 10 bases separated the two germline ends. The time point here: pre-sensitization, week 0. Treatment specified: therapeutic diphenylcyclopropenone sensitization with weekly scalp DPC. Patients had alopecia, were aged 18 to 70, and were not pregnant. From whole blood left unfractionated, total RNA was extracted. Unique molecular identifiers were attached to individual cDNA molecules within the library. TCRdb re-analysed the RACE reads in MiXCR, keeping a single row per CDR3 protein. The data hold a few hundred thousand distinct CDR3 sequences, with approximately 8.4% observed a single time.

The TCR was taken from a woman aged 40 to 55 with alopecia areata. Some clones in this sample may be carry-over from other donors' samples. This specimen was whole blood, taken in connection with sensitization to the hapten diphenylcyclopropenone (DPC). The gene calls are TRBV11-2 and TRBJ2-1, with D possibly TRBD2 on 5 matching bases. The CDR3 spells CASSLGTPSSYNEQFF. The CDR3 DNA reads TGTGCCAGCAGCTTAGGGACTCCGAGCTCCTACAATGAGCAGTTCTTC.